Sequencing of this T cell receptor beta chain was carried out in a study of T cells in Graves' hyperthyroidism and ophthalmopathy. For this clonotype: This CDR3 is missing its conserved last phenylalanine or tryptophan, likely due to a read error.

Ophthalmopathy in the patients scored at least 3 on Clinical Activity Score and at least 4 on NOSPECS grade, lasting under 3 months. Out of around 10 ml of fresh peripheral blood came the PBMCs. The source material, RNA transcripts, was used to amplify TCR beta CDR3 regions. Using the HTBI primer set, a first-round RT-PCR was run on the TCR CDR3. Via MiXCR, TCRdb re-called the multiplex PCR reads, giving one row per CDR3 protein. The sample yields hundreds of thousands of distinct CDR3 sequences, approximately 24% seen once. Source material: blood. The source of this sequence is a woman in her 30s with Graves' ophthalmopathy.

The CDR3 spells CASSGLLSTEAFY. The CDR3 DNA sequence: TGTGCCAGCAGTGGCCTACTGAGCACTGAAGCTTTCTAT. J is TRBJ1-1 and V is TRBV2, with unresolved D. This CDR3 has 13 amino acids. In germline, CDR1 is SNHLY, CDR2 FYNNEI. Trimming cost V 4 bases and J 4 bases, with 10 bases left between them.